This T cell receptor (beta chain) was retrieved from a study of T cell repertoires in cytomegalovirus infection (dated by TCRdb to between 2019 and 2020). With regard to the full study: Recently identified HLA-C-restricted CMV epitopes, whose presentation resists viral immunomodulation, were targeted by peptide stimulations together with well-studied HLA-B-restricted epitopes. The HLA type of each donor mattered for the analysis, because public TCR beta signatures pointed to carriage of CMV infection along with the matching HLA type. What the work shows at the level of the full study, not this receptor alone: Carriers of CMV infection plus the relevant HLA type were discriminated by the cumulative frequency of public TCR beta family members in the study cohort and in an independent roughly 320-donor cohort. In the ex vivo response, HLA-C-restricted CMV-specific TCR beta clonotypes were dominant, and in two of eight donors the single most frequent clonotype came from this HLA-C-restricted group.

There are 17 amino acids in the CDR3, from cysteine to phenylalanine inclusive. Of all the DNA, just the CDR3 is kept, 51 bases in frame from base 1. V loses 5 bases, J loses 6 bases, and the germline ends lie 23 bases apart. As encoded in the germline V gene, CDR1 is SGHTA while CDR2 is FQGNSA. The treatment or condition tag for this specimen amounts to: in vitro stimulation with specific CMV peptide epitopes to enrich CMV-specific T cells. The reads were generated on an Illumina HiSeq 1500. The raw public reads went through TCRdb reprocessing: fastp at Q25, MiXCR clone calling, in-frame beta chains kept. Records with the same CDR3 protein are collapsed into one entry carrying the most frequent genes and DNA. This sample is represented by just under 500,000 distinct CDR3 sequences; 30% to 40% of them were singletons. The ten largest clones represent roughly 17% of the sample. This clonotype was observed many times. What antigen it recognizes has not been identified. No base qualities exist here, and no much larger clone lies one base off it.

This receptor was identified in a human donor in good health (CMV status not recorded). Some clones in this sample may be carry-over from other donors' samples. The chain employs TRBV7-2 and TRBJ2-1, with the D gene not clear enough to name. Source: cultured PBMCs, taken from culture after CMV antigen stimulation. The encoded CDR3 is CASSEITRLGKFNEQFF. Here is the DNA: TGTGCCAGCAGCGAAATTACGCGGCTGGGGAAGTTCAATGAGCAGTTCTTC.